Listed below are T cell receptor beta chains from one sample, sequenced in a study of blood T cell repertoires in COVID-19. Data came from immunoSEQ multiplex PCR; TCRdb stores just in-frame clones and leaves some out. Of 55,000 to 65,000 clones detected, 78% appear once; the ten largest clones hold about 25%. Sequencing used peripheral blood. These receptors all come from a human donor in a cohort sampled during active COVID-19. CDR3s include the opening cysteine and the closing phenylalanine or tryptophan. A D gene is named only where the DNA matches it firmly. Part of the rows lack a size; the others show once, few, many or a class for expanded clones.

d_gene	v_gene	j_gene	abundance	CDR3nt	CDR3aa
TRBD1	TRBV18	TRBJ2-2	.	TGTGCCAGCTCACCACGGACAGGGGACACCGGGGAGCTGTTTTTT	CASSPRTGDTGELFF
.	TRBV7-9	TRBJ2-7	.	TGTGCCAGCAGCTTTGGCTCTGCTTTTTACGAGCAGTACTTC	CASSFGSAFYEQYF
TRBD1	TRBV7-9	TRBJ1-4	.	TGTGCCAGCAGCTTAGTCGGCCAGGGGGGCGAAAAACTGTTTTTT	CASSLVGQGGEKLFF
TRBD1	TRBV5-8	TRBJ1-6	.	TGTGCCAGCAGCCTGGGACAGGGTGATTCACCCCTCCACTTT	CASSLGQGDSPLHF
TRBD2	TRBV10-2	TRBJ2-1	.	TGCGCCAGCAGTAAAGATAGCGGGAGCACCTACAATGAGCAGTTCTTC	CASSKDSGSTYNEQFF
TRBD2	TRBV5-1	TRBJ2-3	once	TGCGCCAGCAGCGCGGGACTAGCGGGAGGGCCAGCGCAGTATTTT	CASSAGLAGGPAQYF
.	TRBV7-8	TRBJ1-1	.	TGTGCCAGCAGCTTATTGGACACTCTGAACACTGAAGCTTTCTTT	CASSLLDTLNTEAFF
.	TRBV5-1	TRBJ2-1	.	TGCGCCAGCAGCTTGGTGGCAGGGTACGAGCAGTTCTTC	CASSLVAGYEQFF
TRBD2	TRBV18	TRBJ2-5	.	TGTGCCAGCTCACCGAACCTAGCGGGCCAAGAGACCCAGTACTTC	CASSPNLAGQETQYF
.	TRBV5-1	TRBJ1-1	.	TGCGCCAGCAGCTTGGCCGCGGGAAACACTGAAGCTTTCTTT	CASSLAAGNTEAFF
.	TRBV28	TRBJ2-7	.	TGTGCCAGCAGTTACGGGTTCTACGAGCAGTACTTC	CASSYGFYEQYF
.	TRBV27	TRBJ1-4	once	TGTGCCAGCAGTCCCGGGGCGGGGAGTGAAAAACTGTTTTTT	CASSPGAGSEKLFF
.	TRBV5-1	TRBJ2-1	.	TGCGCCAGCAGCTTGGACGTTGGCGGGAATGAGCAGTTCTTC	CASSLDVGGNEQFF
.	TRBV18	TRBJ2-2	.	TGTGCCAGCTCACCACGGAGCGGGCTGATATCCGGGGAGCTGTTTTTT	CASSPRSGLISGELFF
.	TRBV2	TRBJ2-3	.	TGTGCCAGCAGTGCTCAGGGGGAGGCCCGCACAGATACGCAGTATTTT	CASSAQGEARTDTQYF
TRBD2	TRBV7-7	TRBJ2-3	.	TGTGCCAGCAGCCCCGTTGCGGGAGGCACAGATACGCAGTATTTT	CASSPVAGGTDTQYF
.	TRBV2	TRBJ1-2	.	TGTGCCAGCATAGCGGGGCCGGGCTATGGCTACACCTTC	CASIAGPGYGYTF
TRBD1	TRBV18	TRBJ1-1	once	TGTGCCAGCTCACCAGGGACTACAGGGGGAGGCACTGAAGCTTTCTTT	CASSPGTTGGGTEAFF
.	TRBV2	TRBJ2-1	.	TGTGCCAGCGGCCCCCCGGGAGTCCAAATGTTCTTC	CASGPPGVQMFF
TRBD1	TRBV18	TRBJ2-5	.	TGTGCCAGCTCACCCCGAAACAGGGGGTTCCAAGAGACCCAGTACTTC	CASSPRNRGFQETQYF
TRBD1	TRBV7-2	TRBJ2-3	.	TGTGCCAGCAGCCGGGACAGGGGGCATGGGGATACGCAGTATTTT	CASSRDRGHGDTQYF
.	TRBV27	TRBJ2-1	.	TGTGCCAGCAGTTTATCGAGGAGAGCAGATGCCTCGGGGAATGAGCAGTTCTTC	CASSLSRRADASGNEQFF
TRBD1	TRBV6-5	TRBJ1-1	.	TGTGCCAGCGGCTACCGGGACAGGGGATTTGAAGCTTTCTTT	CASGYRDRGFEAFF
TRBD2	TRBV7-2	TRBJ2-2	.	TGTGCCAGCAGCTTATTAGCGGGAGGCACCGGGGAGCTGTTTTTT	CASSLLAGGTGELFF
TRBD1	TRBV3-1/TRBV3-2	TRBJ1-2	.	TGTGCCAGCAGCCCAACGGGAGACAGGGATCACGGCTACACCTTC	CASSPTGDRDHGYTF
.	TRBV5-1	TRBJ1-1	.	TGCGCCAGCAGCTTGAACACCCTGAACACTGAAGCTTTCTTT	CASSLNTLNTEAFF
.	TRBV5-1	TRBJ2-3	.	TGCGCCAGCAGCTCACAGGGGGGGAACACAGATACGCAGTATTTT	CASSSQGGNTDTQYF
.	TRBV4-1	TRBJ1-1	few	TGCGCCAGCAGCCGAGAAGGGAGGGACACTGAAGCTTTCTTT	CASSREGRDTEAFF
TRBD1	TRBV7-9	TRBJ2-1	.	TGTGCCAGCAGCACCACCCGAATAAAACGGGACAGGCTCAATGAGCAGTTCTTC	CASSTTRIKRDRLNEQFF
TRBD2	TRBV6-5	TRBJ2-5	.	TGTGCCAGCAGTCCCGGACTAGGAGAGACCCAGTACTTC	CASSPGLGETQYF
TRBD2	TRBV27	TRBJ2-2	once	TGTGTCAGCAGGGTAGCGGGGGGCGCGCTGAACACCGGGGAGCTGTTTTTT	CVSRVAGGALNTGELFF
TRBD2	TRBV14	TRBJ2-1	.	TGTGCCAGCAGCCCCACGAGAGGACTAGCGGGAGGGTATAAGCAGTTCTTC	CASSPTRGLAGGYKQFF
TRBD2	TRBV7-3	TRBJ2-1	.	TGTGCCAGCAGCCCGACTAGCGGGAGGTGGAATGAGCAGTTCTTC	CASSPTSGRWNEQFF
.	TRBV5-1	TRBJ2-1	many	TGCGCCAGCAGCCCGCGCGGTATGTCAGGGCAAACCTACAATGAGCAGTTCTTC	CASSPRGMSGQTYNEQFF
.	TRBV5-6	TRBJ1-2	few	TGTGCCAGCCGACCCCCCAGGCCCTCTAACTATGGCTACACCTTC	CASRPPRPSNYGYTF
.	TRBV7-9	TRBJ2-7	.	TGTGCCAGCAGCCCCTCGTTGGCGCAGTACTTC	CASSPSLAQYF
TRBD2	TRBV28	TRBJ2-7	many	TGTGCCAGCAGTTCCGACCTCCTCGGACTAGCGGGAGGGCCCGTGGCTTACGAGCAGTACTTC	CASSSDLLGLAGGPVAYEQYF
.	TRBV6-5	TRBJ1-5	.	TGTGCCAGCAGTTACTCCGCAGGGTCCGGTCAGCCCCAGCATTTT	CASSYSAGSGQPQHF
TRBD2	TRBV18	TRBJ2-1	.	TGTGCCAGCTCACCATTGGGGGGGAGCTCCTACAATGAGCAGTTCTTC	CASSPLGGSSYNEQFF
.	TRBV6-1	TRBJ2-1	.	TGTGCCAGCAGTGAATTCGGAGGCTCCTACAATGAGCAGTTCTTC	CASSEFGGSYNEQFF
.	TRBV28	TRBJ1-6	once	TGTGCCGCTTGGGGGGTTAATAATTCACCCCTCCACTTT	CAAWGVNNSPLHF
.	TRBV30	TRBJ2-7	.	TGTGCCTGGAGCCTCGGAGGGGCCGCGTACGAGCAGTACTTC	CAWSLGGAAYEQYF
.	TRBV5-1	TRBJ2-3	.	TGCGCCAGCAGCTTGGATGGTAAGCCGCAGTATTTT	CASSLDGKPQYF
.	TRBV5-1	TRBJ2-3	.	TGCGCCAGCAGCTTGGCTAGTAGCGCAGATACGCAGTATTTT	CASSLASSADTQYF
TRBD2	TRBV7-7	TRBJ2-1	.	TGTGCTAGCAGCCCGGGCACCGGGGGGAATGAGCAGTTCTTC	CASSPGTGGNEQFF
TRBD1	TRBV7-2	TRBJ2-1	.	TGTGCCAGCAGCTACGACAGGGGGGGGAACAATGAGCAGTTCTTC	CASSYDRGGNNEQFF
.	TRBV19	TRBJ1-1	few	TGTGCCAGTAGGGAACAGGGCGCGGGTGAAGCTTTCTTT	CASREQGAGEAFF
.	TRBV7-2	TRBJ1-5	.	TGTGCCAGCAGCTTAAGAGGTGGCAGAGATCAGCCCCAGCATTTT	CASSLRGGRDQPQHF
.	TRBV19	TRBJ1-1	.	TGTGCCAGTAGCCCGCGGTCCAACGATCGGGTCACTGAAGCTTTCTTT	CASSPRSNDRVTEAFF
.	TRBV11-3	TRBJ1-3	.	TGTGCCAGCAGCTTTCACGGGGGTAGCACAGGTCTTGGAAACACCATATATTTT	CASSFHGGSTGLGNTIYF
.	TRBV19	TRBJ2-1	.	TGTGCCAGTAGGGAAACTGGGAGCTCCTACAATGAGCAGTTCTTC	CASRETGSSYNEQFF
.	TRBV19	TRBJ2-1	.	TGTGCCAGTAGTTACCGGGGTAGAGGCCCGTATGAGCAGTTCTTC	CASSYRGRGPYEQFF
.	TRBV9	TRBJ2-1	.	TGTGCCAGCAGCGTAGCTATGGTTCAAACTAGCATCAATGAGCAGTTCTTC	CASSVAMVQTSINEQFF
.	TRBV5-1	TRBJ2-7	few	TGCGCCACCAGCACAGGACCGGCCGGGTTCAACGAGCAGTACTTC	CATSTGPAGFNEQYF